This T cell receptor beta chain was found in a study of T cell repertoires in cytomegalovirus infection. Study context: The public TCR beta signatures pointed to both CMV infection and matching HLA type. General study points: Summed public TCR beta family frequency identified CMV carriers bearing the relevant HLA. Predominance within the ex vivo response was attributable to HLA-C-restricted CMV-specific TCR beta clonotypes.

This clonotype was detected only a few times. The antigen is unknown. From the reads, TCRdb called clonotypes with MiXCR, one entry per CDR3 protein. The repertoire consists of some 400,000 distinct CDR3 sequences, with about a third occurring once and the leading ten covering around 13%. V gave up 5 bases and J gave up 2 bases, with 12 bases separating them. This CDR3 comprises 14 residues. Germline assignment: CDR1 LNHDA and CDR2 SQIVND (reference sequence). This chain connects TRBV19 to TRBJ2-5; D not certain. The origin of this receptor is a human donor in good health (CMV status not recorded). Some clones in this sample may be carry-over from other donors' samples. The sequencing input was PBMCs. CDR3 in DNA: TGTGCCAGTAGTCCCGGCTCTCCGCAAGAGACCCAGTACTTC. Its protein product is CASSPGSPQETQYF.